This entry lists 7 T cell receptor beta chains sequenced from one sample in a study of identical twins. TCRdb reanalysed the 5' RACE reads using MiXCR and keeps one entry per CDR3 protein. The repertoire has around 1.7 million distinct CDR3 sequences, about 31% of them found once; the top ten carry less than 0.35%. Sequencing was done on a sample of cord blood. The origin of the receptors is a newborn girl in good health.

This clonotype was recorded a few times. J is TRBJ2-7 and V is TRBV10-3; 10 nucleotides line up with TRBD2. From germline, CDR1 is ENHRY and CDR2 SYGVKD. The CDR3 contains 15 residues. V lost 6 bases to trimming and J lost 2 bases; unmatched junction nucleotides: 7. The CDR3 loop reads CAISSGTSVPYEQYF. CDR3 sequence (DNA): TGTGCCATCAGCTCCGGGACTAGCGTCCCCTACGAGCAGTACTTC.

A few counts support this clonotype. The chain couples TRBV20-1 to TRBJ2-1; a weak D match, TRBD1 (6 bases). Trimming took 2 bases from V and 12 from J, leaving 23 bases between them. The CDR3 loop spans 15 amino acids. Germline V gene lookup returns CDR1 DFQATT and CDR2 SNEGSKA (reference sequence). The CDR3 DNA follows: TGCAGTGCTAGACCTACTAAAAACAGGGATAGAGGGCAGTTCTTC. Translating it yields CSARPTKNRDRGQFF.

A few counts support this clonotype. This sequence joins TRBV5-5 and TRBJ2-3, with TRBD2 identical over 11 bases. V lost 2 bases to trimming and J lost 5 bases; unmatched junction nucleotides: 7. This CDR3 region has 16 residues. Germline V gene data show CDR1 as SGHKS and CDR2 as YYEKEE (reference sequence). CDR3 sequence reads: CASSFLAGGSGDTQYF. The CDR3 DNA sequence: TGTGCCAGCAGCTTTTTAGCGGGAGGGTCAGGAGATACGCAGTATTTT.

The chain uses TRBV3-1 and TRBJ2-3, with unresolved D. Germline CDR1 LGHDT, CDR2 YNNKEL (reference sequence). V was pared by 2 bases and J by 2 bases, with 17 bases between. This CDR3 has 17 amino acids. This CDR3 is CASSQSLRSRNTDTQYF. The CDR3 DNA sequence: TGTGCCAGCAGCCAATCGCTAAGGTCGCGGAACACAGATACGCAGTATTTT.

The table lists this clonotype with a few counts. The rearrangement links TRBV28 to TRBJ2-1, with 12 bases fitting TRBD2. Germline V gene sequence: CDR1 MDHEN, CDR2 SYDVKM. J gave up 4 bases and V 1 base, and 2 bases lay outside the gene matches. The CDR3 runs 16 residues. CDR3 sequence reads: CASSLYLAGGYNEQFF. The DNA of the CDR3 is TGTGCCAGCAGTTTATATCTAGCGGGAGGGTACAATGAGCAGTTCTTC.

This clonotype was found a few times. The rearrangement joins TRBV6-5 to TRBJ2-1, with 7 bases fitting TRBD1. V trimming: 7 bases; J trimming: 5 bases; junction bases outside the gene matches: 8. The CDR3 is 14 residues long. Germline values: CDR1 MNHEY, CDR2 SVGAGI. The CDR3, as DNA: TGTGCCAGCACTCCGGGACAGAGTAACAATGAGCAGTTCTTC. It yields the protein CASTPGQSNNEQFF.

V gene TRBV10-3 combines with J gene TRBJ1-1; no clear D. V gave up 0 bases and J gave up 2 bases, with 7 bases separating them. The germline V gene encodes CDR1 ENHRY and CDR2 SYGVKD. The CDR3 has 14 residues. DNA for the CDR3: TGTGCCATCAGTGAGTCAGTAGATAACACTGAAGCTTTCTTT. This sequence encodes CAISESVDNTEAFF.